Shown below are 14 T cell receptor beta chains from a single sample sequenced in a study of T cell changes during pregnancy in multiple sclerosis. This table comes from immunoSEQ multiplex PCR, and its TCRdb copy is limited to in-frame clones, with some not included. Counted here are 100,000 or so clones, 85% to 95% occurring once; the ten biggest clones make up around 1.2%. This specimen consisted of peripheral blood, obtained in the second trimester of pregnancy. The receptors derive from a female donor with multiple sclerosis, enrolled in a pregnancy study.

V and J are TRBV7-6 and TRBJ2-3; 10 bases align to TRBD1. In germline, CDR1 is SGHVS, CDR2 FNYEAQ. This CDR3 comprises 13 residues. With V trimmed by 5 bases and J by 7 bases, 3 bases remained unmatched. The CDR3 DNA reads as TGTGCCAGCAGCAGGGACAGGGGACATACGCAGTATTTT. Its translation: CASSRDRGHTQYF.

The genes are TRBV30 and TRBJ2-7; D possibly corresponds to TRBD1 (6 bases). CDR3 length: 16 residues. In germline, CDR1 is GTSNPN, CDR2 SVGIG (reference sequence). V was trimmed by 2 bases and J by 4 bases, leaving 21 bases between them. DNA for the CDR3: TGTGCCTGGAGTTTCCCGACAGGAGTTATACCTTACGAGCAGTACTTC. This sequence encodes CAWSFPTGVIPYEQYF.

The CDR3 is CAISVRQNTEAFF. The CDR3, as DNA: TGTGCCATCAGTGTAAGACAGAACACTGAAGCTTTCTTT. The chain joins TRBV10-3 to TRBJ1-1; D is unclear. V was clipped by 4 bases and J by 1 base, with 7 bases between them. Germline CDR1 and CDR2: ENHRY and SYGVKD. The CDR3 runs to 13 residues.

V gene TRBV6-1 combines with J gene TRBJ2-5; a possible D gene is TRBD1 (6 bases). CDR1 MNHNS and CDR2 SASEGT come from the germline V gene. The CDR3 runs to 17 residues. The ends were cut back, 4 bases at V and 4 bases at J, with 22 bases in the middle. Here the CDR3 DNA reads TGTGCCAGCAGTGCCCGGCTACAGGGTATAACGGGAGAGACCCAGTACTTC. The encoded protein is CASSARLQGITGETQYF.

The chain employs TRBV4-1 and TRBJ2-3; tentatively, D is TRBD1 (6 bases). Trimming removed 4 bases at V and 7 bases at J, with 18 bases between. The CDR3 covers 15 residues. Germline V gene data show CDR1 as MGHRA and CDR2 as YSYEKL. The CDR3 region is CASSPTEGVGNTQYF. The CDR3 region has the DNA TGCGCCAGCAGCCCTACAGAGGGGGTCGGGAATACGCAGTATTTT.

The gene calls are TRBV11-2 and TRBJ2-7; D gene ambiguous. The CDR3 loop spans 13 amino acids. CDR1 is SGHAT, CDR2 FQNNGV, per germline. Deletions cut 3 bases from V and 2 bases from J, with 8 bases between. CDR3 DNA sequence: TGTGCCAGCAGCTTTCCATCGGCCTACGAGCAGTACTTC. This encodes CASSFPSAYEQYF.

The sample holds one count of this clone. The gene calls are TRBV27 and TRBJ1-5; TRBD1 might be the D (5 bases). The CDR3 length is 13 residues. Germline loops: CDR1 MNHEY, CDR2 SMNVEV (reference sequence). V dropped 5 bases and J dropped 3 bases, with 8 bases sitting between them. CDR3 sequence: CASSRQYNQPQHF. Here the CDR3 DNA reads TGTGCCAGCAGTAGACAGTACAATCAGCCCCAGCATTTT.

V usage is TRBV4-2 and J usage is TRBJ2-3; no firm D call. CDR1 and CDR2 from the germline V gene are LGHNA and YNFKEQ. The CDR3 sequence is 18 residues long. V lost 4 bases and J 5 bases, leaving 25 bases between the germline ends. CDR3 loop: CASSPRADLRRSKDTQYF. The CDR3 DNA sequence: TGTGCCAGCAGCCCCAGAGCCGACTTGCGGCGGTCAAAAGATACGCAGTATTTT.

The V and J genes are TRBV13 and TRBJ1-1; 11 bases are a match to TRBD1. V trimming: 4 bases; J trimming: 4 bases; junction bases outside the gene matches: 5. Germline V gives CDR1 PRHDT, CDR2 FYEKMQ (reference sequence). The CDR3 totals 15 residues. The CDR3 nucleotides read TGTGCCAGCAGCTCGGGACAGGGGGTAATCACTGAAGCTTTCTTT. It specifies CASSSGQGVITEAFF.

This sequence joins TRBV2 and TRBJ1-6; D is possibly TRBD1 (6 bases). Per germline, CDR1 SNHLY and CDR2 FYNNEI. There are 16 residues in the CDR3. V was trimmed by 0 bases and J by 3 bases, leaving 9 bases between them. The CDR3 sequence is CASSEASQGYNSPLHF. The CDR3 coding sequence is TGTGCCAGCAGTGAAGCTTCACAGGGCTATAATTCACCCCTCCACTTT.

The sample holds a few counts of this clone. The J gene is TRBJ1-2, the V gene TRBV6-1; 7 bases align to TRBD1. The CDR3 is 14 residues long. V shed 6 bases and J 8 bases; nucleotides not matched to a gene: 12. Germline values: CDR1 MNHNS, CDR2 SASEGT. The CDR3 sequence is CASRTGAGGSGYTF. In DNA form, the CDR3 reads TGTGCCAGCAGAACAGGAGCAGGGGGTAGCGGCTACACCTTC.

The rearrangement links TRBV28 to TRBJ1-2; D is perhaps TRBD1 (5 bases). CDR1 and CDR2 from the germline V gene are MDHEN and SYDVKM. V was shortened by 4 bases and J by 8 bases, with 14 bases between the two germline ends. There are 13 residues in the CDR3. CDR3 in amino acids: CASSSPGWRGYTF. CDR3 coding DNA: TGTGCCAGCAGTTCTCCAGGGTGGCGGGGCTACACCTTC.

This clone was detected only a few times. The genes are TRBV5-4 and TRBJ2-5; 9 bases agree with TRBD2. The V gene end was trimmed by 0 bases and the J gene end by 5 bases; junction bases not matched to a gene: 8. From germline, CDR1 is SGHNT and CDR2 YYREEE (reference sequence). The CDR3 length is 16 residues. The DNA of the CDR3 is TGTGCCAGCAGCTTGGCTGGCGCGGGGGGGCGGGAGACCCAGTACTTC. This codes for CASSLAGAGGRETQYF.

CDR3 in amino acids: CASQKTKETPLYF. The CDR3 DNA is TGTGCCAGCCAAAAAACCAAGGAGACCCCGTTGTATTTT. The chain recombines TRBV27 with TRBJ1-3; D remains ambiguous. Trimming stripped 8 bases from V and 16 bases from J, with 24 bases between. Germline CDR1 MNHEY, CDR2 SMNVEV (reference sequence). The CDR3 extends over 13 amino acids.